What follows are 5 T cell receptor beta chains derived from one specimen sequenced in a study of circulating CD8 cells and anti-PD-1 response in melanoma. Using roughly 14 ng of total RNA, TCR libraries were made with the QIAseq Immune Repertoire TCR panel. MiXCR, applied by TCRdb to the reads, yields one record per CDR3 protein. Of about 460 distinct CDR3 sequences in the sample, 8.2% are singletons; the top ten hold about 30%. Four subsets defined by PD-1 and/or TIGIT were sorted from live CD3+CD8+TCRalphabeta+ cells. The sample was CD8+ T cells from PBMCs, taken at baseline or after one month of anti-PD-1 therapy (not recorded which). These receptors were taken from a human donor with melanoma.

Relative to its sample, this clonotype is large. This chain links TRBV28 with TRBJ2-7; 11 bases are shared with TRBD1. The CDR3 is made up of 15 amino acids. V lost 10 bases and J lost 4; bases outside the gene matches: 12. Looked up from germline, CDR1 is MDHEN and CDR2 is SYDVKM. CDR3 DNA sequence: TGTGCCACTACGCAGAGGACAGGGGGCGGATACGAGCAGTACTTC. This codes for CATTQRTGGGYEQYF.

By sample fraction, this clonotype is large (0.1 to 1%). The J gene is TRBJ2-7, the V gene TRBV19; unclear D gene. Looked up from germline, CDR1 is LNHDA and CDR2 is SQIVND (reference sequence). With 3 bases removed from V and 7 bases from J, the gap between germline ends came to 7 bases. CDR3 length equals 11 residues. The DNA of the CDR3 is TGTGCCAGTAGTATGAGTGGGGAGCAGTACTTC. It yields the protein CASSMSGEQYF. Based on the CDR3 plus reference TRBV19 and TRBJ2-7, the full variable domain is DGGITQSPKYLFRKEGQNVTLSCEQNLNHDAMYWYRQDPGQGLRLIYYSQIVNDFQKGDIAEGYSVSREKKESFPLTVTSAQKNPTAFYLCASSMSGEQYFGPGTRLTVT.

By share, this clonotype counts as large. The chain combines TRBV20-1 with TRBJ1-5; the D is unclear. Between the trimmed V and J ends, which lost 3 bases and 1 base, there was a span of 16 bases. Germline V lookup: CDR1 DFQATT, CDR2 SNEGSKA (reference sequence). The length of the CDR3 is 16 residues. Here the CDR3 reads CSASSPALPSNQPQHF. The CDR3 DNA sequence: TGCAGTGCTAGTAGTCCGGCCTTGCCGAGCAATCAGCCCCAGCATTTT.

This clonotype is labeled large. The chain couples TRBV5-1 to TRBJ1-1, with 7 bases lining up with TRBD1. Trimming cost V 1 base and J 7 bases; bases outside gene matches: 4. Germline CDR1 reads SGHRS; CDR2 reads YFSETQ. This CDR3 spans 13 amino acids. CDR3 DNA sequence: TGCGCCAGCAGCTTGCAGGGGGAGGTTGAAGCTTTCTTT. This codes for CASSLQGEVEAFF.

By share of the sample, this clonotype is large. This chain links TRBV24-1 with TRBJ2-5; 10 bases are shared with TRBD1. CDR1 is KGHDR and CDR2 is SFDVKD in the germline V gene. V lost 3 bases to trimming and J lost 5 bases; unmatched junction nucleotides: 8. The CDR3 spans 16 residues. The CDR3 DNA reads TGTGCCACCAGTGATACGGACAGGGGGATCCCGGAGACCCAGTACTTC. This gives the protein CATSDTDRGIPETQYF.